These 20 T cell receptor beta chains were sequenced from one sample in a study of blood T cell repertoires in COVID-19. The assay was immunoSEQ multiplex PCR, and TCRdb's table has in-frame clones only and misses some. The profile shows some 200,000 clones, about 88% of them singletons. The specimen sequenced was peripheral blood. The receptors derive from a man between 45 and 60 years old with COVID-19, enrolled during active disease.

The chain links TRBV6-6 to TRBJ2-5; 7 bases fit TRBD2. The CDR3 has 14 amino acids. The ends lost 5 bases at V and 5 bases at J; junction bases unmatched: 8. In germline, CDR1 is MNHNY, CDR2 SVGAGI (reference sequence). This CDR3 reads CASSGAGLGETQYF. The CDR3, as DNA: TGTGCCAGCAGTGGAGCGGGACTGGGGGAGACCCAGTACTTC.

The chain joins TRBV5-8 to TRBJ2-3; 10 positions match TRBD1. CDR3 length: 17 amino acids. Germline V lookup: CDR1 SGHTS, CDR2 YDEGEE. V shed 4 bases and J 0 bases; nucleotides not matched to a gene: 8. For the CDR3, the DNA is TGTGCCAGCAGCGAGCCGACAGGGGGCATTAGCACAGATACGCAGTATTTT. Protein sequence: CASSEPTGGISTDTQYF. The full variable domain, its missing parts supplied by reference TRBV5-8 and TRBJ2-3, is EAGVTQSPTHLIKTRGQQATLRCSPISGHTSVYWYQQALGLGLQFLLWYDEGEERNRGNFPPRFSGRQFPNYSSELNVNALELEDSALYLCASSEPTGGISTDTQYFGPGTRLTVL.

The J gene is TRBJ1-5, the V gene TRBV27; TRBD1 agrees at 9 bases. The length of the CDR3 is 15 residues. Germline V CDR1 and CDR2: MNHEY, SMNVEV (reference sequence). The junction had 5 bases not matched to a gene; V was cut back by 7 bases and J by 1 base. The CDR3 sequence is CASKPGTGSNQPQHF. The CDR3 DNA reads TGTGCCAGCAAACCCGGGACAGGGAGCAATCAGCCCCAGCATTTT.

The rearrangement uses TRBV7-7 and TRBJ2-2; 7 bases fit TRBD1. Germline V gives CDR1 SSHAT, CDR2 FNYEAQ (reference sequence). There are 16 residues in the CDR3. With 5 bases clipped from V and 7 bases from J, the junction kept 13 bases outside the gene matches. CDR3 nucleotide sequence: TGTGCCAGCAGCGCCCGGACAGGCCGCGGTGGCGGGGAGCTGTTTTTT. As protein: CASSARTGRGGGELFF.

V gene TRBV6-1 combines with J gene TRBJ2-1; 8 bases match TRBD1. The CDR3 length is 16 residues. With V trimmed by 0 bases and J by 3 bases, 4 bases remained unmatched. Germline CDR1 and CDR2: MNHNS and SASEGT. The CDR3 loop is CASSEALDRVYNEQFF. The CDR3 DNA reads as TGTGCCAGCAGTGAAGCTCTGGACAGGGTCTACAATGAGCAGTTCTTC.

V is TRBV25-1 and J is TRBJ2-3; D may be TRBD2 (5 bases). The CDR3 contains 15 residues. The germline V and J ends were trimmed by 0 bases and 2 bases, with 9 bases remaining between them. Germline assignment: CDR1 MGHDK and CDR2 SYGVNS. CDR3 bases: TGTGCCAGCAGTGAATACGGGGATTTCACAGATACGCAGTATTTT. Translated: CASSEYGDFTDTQYF.

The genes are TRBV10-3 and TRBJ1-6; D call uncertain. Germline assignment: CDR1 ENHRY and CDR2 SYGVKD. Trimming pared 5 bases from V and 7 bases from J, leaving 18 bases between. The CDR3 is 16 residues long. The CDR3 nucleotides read TGTGCCATCAGTCCCTCCGCCGGGGATAGAAATTCACCCCTCCACTTT. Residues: CAISPSAGDRNSPLHF.

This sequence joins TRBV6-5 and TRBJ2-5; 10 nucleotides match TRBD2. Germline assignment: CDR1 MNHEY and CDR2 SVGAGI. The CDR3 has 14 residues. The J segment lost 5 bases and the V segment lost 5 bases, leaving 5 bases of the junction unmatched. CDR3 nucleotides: TGTGCCAGCAGTACTCAAGCGGGAGGGGAGACCCAGTACTTC. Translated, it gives CASSTQAGGETQYF.

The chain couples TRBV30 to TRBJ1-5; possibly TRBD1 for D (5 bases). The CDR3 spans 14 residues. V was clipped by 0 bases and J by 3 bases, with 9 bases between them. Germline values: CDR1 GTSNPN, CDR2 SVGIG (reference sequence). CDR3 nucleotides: TGTGCCTGGAGTGTAGGCAGGGTCAATCAGCCCCAGCATTTT. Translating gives CAWSVGRVNQPQHF.

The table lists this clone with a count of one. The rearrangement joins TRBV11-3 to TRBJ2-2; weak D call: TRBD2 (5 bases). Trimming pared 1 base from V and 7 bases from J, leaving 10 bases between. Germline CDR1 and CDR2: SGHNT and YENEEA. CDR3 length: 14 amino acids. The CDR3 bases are TGTGCCAGCAGCTTAGGGCTAGCCAGCGGGGAGCTGTTTTTT. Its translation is CASSLGLASGELFF.

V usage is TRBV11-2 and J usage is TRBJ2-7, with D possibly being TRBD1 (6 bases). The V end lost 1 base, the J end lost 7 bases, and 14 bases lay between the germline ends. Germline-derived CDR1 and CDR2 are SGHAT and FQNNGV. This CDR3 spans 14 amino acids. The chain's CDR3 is CASSLVGAAGEQYF. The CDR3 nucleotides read TGTGCCAGCAGCTTAGTGGGGGCCGCGGGTGAGCAGTACTTC.

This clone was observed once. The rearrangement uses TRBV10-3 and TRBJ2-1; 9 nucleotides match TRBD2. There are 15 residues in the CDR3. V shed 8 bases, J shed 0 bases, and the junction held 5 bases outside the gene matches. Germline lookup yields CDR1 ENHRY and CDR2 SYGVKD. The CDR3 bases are TGTGCCATCGGACAGCGGGGGGACTCCTACAATGAGCAGTTCTTC. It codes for CAIGQRGDSYNEQFF.

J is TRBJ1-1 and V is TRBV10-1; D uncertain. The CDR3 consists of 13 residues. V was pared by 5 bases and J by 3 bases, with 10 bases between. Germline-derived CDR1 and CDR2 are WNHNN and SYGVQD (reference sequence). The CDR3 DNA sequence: TGCGCCAGCAGTTTGTTTGAGGACACTGAAGCTTTCTTT. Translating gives CASSLFEDTEAFF.

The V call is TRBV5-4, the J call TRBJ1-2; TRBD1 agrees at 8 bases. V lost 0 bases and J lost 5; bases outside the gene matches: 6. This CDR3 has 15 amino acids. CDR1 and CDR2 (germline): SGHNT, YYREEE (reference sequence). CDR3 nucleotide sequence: TGTGCCAGCAGCTTGGCAGCAGGGGGCTTTTATGGCTACACCTTC. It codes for CASSLAAGGFYGYTF.

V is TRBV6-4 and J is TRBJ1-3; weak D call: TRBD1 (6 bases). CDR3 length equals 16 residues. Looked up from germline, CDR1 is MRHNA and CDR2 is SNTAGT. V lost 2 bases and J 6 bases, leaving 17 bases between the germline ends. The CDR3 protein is CASSDGTLDLANTIYF. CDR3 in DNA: TGTGCCAGCAGTGACGGGACACTGGATCTCGCAAACACCATATATTTT.

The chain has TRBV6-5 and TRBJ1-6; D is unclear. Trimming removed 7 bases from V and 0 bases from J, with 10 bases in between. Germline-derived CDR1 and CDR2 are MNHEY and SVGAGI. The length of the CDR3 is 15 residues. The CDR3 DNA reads TGTGCCAGCATGAGGGAAAGCTCCTATAATTCACCCCTCCACTTT. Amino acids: CASMRESSYNSPLHF.

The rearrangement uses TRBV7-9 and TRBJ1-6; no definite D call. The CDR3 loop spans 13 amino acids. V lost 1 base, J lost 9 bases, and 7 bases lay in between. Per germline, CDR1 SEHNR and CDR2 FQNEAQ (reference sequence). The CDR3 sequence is CASSLGGGSPLHF. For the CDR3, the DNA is TGTGCCAGCAGCTTAGGAGGAGGTTCACCCCTCCACTTT.

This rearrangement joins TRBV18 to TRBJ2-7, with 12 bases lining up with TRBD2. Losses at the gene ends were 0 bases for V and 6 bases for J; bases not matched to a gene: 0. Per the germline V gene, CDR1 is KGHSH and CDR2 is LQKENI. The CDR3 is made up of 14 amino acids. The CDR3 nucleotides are TGTGCCAGCTCACCACCGGGACTAGCGGGCGAGCAGTACTTC. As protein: CASSPPGLAGEQYF.

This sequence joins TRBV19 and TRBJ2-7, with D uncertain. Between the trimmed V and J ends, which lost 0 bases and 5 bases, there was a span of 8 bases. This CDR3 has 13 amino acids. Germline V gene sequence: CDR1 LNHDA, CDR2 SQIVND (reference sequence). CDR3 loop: CASSIDSRNEQYF. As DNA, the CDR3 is TGTGCCAGTAGTATAGATTCGAGGAACGAGCAGTACTTC. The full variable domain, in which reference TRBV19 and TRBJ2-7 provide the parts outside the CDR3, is DGGITQSPKYLFRKEGQNVTLSCEQNLNHDAMYWYRQDPGQGLRLIYYSQIVNDFQKGDIAEGYSVSREKKESFPLTVTSAQKNPTAFYLCASSIDSRNEQYFGPGTRLTVT.

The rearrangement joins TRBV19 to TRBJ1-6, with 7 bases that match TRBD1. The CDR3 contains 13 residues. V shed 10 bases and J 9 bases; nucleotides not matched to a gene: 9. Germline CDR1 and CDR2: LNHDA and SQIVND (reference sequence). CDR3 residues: CATGQAGGSPLHF. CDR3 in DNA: TGTGCCACCGGACAGGCCGGCGGTTCACCCCTCCACTTT.